One sample yielded the 28 T cell receptor beta chains listed below, sequenced in a study of blood T cell repertoires in COVID-19. The assay was immunoSEQ multiplex PCR, and TCRdb's table has in-frame clones only and misses some. Here the sample spans about 440,000 clones, about 85% being singletons. The sample consisted of PBMCs or T cells enriched from blood (not recorded which). Receptors were obtained from a woman aged 18-35 years with acute COVID-19.

The chain carries TRBV7-3 and TRBJ2-7, with a possible D match to TRBD2 (7 bases). Trimming removed 8 bases at V and 7 bases at J, with 21 bases between. Per the germline V gene, CDR1 is SGHTA and CDR2 is FQGTGA. The CDR3 has 14 residues. The CDR3 nucleotides read TGTGCCAGCTCCCTGACAGGCCTGGGGGGGGAGCAGTACTTC. Protein product: CASSLTGLGGEQYF.

This chain joins TRBV5-6 and TRBJ2-7; 12 nucleotides match TRBD1. V shed 4 bases and J 4 bases; nucleotides not matched to a gene: 9. Germline-derived CDR1 and CDR2 are SGHDT and YYEEEE. The CDR3 runs 16 residues. The CDR3 sequence: CASSQDPGQGAYEQYF. In DNA, the CDR3 is TGTGCCAGCAGCCAGGACCCGGGACAGGGGGCGTACGAGCAGTACTTC.

The chain has TRBV13 and TRBJ2-7; tentatively, D is TRBD2 (5 bases). The germline V gene has CDR1 PRHDT and CDR2 FYEKMQ (reference sequence). The CDR3 is 14 amino acids. V gave up 3 bases and J gave up 6 bases, with 15 bases separating them. The CDR3 protein is CASSFPGTRGEQYF. The CDR3 nucleotides are TGTGCCAGCAGCTTCCCGGGAACGCGTGGCGAGCAGTACTTC.

The gene calls are TRBV7-9 and TRBJ1-1; D is possibly TRBD1 (5 bases). The CDR3 is 14 amino acids. Looked up from germline, CDR1 is SEHNR and CDR2 is FQNEAQ (reference sequence). The V end lost 2 bases, the J end lost 3 bases, and 10 bases lay between the germline ends. CDR3 loop: CASSLSLGDTEAFF. The CDR3 DNA reads as TGTGCCAGCAGCTTATCTTTAGGGGACACTGAAGCTTTCTTT.

This sequence joins TRBV6-5 and TRBJ1-5; D not certain. CDR3 length: 13 residues. Trimming left V 0 bases short and J 5 bases short, with 5 bases between. Germline V gives CDR1 MNHEY, CDR2 SVGAGI. Here the CDR3 DNA reads TGTGCCAGCAGTTACTCGGCCGATCAGCCCCAGCATTTT. It yields the protein CASSYSADQPQHF.

The rearrangement joins TRBV9 to TRBJ2-5; 7 nucleotides align to TRBD2. CDR1 and CDR2 from the germline V gene are SGDLS and YYNGEE. The CDR3 is 15 amino acids. The V and J ends lost 0 bases and 5 bases, in that order; junction bases with no gene match: 7. CDR3 coding DNA: TGTGCCAGCAGCGTAGATGGCGGGAGCCTGGAGACCCAGTACTTC. This translates into CASSVDGGSLETQYF.

The gene calls are TRBV7-9 and TRBJ2-7; D is undetermined. CDR3 length equals 13 residues. Trimming left V 0 bases short and J 6 bases short, with 9 bases between. Germline V gene sequence: CDR1 SEHNR, CDR2 FQNEAQ (reference sequence). DNA of the CDR3: TGTGCCAGCAGCTTAGCGCTAACCGGCGAGCAGTACTTC. Encoded protein: CASSLALTGEQYF.

Concerning this clone itself: Different DNA sequences within this sample yield the same CDR3. The chain has TRBV28 and TRBJ1-1; D is possibly TRBD1 (5 bases). The CDR3 is 13 residues long. Trimming stripped 2 bases from V and 3 bases from J, with 7 bases between. CDR1 and CDR2 (germline): MDHEN, SYDVKM. The CDR3 protein is CASSLGGDTEAFF. The CDR3 DNA reads TGTGCCAGCAGTTTAGGGGGGGACACTGAAGCTTTCTTT.

V gene TRBV11-3 combines with J gene TRBJ2-1; 7 bases map to TRBD2. CDR1 is SGHNT, CDR2 YENEEA, per germline. This CDR3 region has 15 residues. J lost 4 bases, V lost 5 bases, and 8 bases had no gene match. The CDR3: CASSPDSGPYNEQFF. The CDR3 DNA is TGTGCCAGCAGCCCGGATAGCGGGCCATACAATGAGCAGTTCTTC.

J is TRBJ2-7 and V is TRBV6-5; 9 nucleotides agree with TRBD1. The CDR3 has 15 amino acids. The V gene end was trimmed by 4 bases and the J gene end by 2 bases; junction bases not matched to a gene: 6. Germline V gene data show CDR1 as MNHEY and CDR2 as SVGAGI. The CDR3 loop reads CASSSLTGGTYEQYF. CDR3 sequence (DNA): TGTGCCAGCAGTTCCTTGACAGGGGGGACCTACGAGCAGTACTTC.

The V gene is TRBV3-1 (or the pseudogene TRBV3-2), the J gene TRBJ2-7, with TRBD2 matching over 7 bases. The germline CDR1 and CDR2 sequences are LGHDT and YNNKEL (reference sequence). Germline trimming cut 4 bases from V and 0 bases from J; bases unmatched to any gene: 9. CDR3 length: 16 residues. CDR3 nucleotide sequence: TGTGCCAGCAGCCCTTTGGGAGGGGCCTACTCCTACGAGCAGTACTTC. This sequence encodes CASSPLGGAYSYEQYF.

The rearrangement uses TRBV20-1 and TRBJ2-7; the D is unclear. This CDR3 comprises 13 residues. Trimming shortened V by 6 bases and J by 0 bases, and 12 bases separated the two germline ends. Germline lookup yields CDR1 DFQATT and CDR2 SNEGSKA (reference sequence). CDR3 region: CSASPGTSYEQYF. DNA of the CDR3: TGCAGTGCAAGTCCGGGTACCTCCTACGAGCAGTACTTC.

CDR3 residues: CASSYGTSGSINEQFF. CDR3 nucleotides: TGTGCCAGCAGTTATGGGACTAGCGGGAGTATTAATGAGCAGTTCTTC. The chain recombines TRBV6-2 or TRBV6-3 with TRBJ2-1; TRBD2 matches at 14 bases. This CDR3 region has 16 residues. V shed 3 bases and J 7 bases; nucleotides not matched to a gene: 5. Germline V CDR1 and CDR2: MNHEY, SVGEGT.

The V and J genes are TRBV6-1 and TRBJ2-3, with 7 bases that match TRBD2. The CDR3 covers 16 residues. The V gene end was trimmed by 1 base and the J gene end by 2 bases; junction bases not matched to a gene: 6. Germline V lookup: CDR1 MNHNS, CDR2 SASEGT. The CDR3, as DNA: TGTGCCAGCAGTGAAGTCCTAGCGGAGTTCACAGATACGCAGTATTTT. Its translation: CASSEVLAEFTDTQYF.

This clone was observed a single time. This chain uses TRBV6-5 with TRBJ1-5; D gene uncertain. The CDR3 has 15 residues. Germline V gene data show CDR1 as MNHEY and CDR2 as SVGAGI. V shed 6 bases and J shed 3 bases, with 15 bases lying between them. The DNA for the CDR3 is TGTGCCAGCAGGTCCGGCGGGAGCCACAATCAGCCCCAGCATTTT. Its protein is CASRSGGSHNQPQHF.

The chain has TRBV11-3 and TRBJ2-1; no clear D gene. Germline values: CDR1 SGHNT, CDR2 YENEEA. This CDR3 spans 13 amino acids. V lost 4 bases to trimming and J lost 5 bases, with 9 bases between them. The CDR3 coding sequence is TGTGCCAGCAGCTCGTACACAGACAATGAGCAGTTCTTC. Residues: CASSSYTDNEQFF. Filled out from reference TRBV11-3 and TRBJ2-1, the complete variable domain reads EAGVVQSPRYKIIEKKQPVAFWCNPISGHNTLYWYLQNLGQGPELLIRYENEEAVDDSQLPKDRFSAERLKGVDSTLKIQPAELGDSAVYLCASSSYTDNEQFFGPGTRLTVL.

The V and J genes are TRBV4-1 and TRBJ2-3, with 11 positions matching TRBD2. The V gene end was trimmed by 0 bases and the J gene end by 5 bases; junction bases not matched to a gene: 4. The V gene's germline CDR1 is MGHRA and CDR2 YSYEKL. This CDR3 contains 16 residues. The CDR3 reads CASSQELAGGRDTQYF. CDR3 nucleotides: TGCGCCAGCAGCCAAGAGCTAGCGGGGGGCCGAGATACGCAGTATTTT.

The genes are TRBV3-1 (or the pseudogene TRBV3-2) and TRBJ2-1; 10 bases are shared with TRBD2. CDR3 length: 19 residues. Germline loops: CDR1 LGHDT, CDR2 YNNKEL (reference sequence). V was pared by 0 bases and J by 2 bases, with 10 bases of the junction left unmatched. This CDR3 is CASSQDVSRSGRAYNEQFF. The CDR3 coding sequence is TGTGCCAGCAGCCAAGATGTTTCGCGGAGCGGGAGGGCCTACAATGAGCAGTTCTTC.

A few counts support this clone. The chain carries TRBV27 and TRBJ2-7, with TRBD2 matching 12 bases. The CDR3 contains 15 residues. CDR1 is MNHEY, CDR2 SMNVEV, per germline (reference sequence). Unmatched junction bases numbered 5, after V lost 5 bases and J lost 3 bases. CDR3 sequence: CASSAGLAGNYEQYF. The CDR3 coding sequence is TGTGCCAGCAGTGCCGGACTAGCGGGGAACTACGAGCAGTACTTC.

The V and J genes are TRBV5-4 and TRBJ1-6; 7 positions agree with TRBD1. V lost 3 bases, J lost 9 bases, and 15 bases stayed unmatched. This CDR3 is built from 17 residues. Per germline, CDR1 SGHNT and CDR2 YYREEE (reference sequence). CDR3 bases: TGTGCCAGCAGCTCAAAGGGCCCGGGACAGTTCAGTTCACCCCTCCACTTT. Translating it yields CASSSKGPGQFSSPLHF.

This clone was counted between two and nine times. The chain couples TRBV6-5 to TRBJ1-2, with 9 bases identical to TRBD1. The CDR3 consists of 16 residues. Trimming took 0 bases from V and 5 from J; bases not matched to a gene: 7. Germline values: CDR1 MNHEY, CDR2 SVGAGI. The CDR3 spells CASSYSGQGMSYGYTF. In DNA, the CDR3 is TGTGCCAGCAGTTACTCGGGACAGGGAATGAGTTATGGCTACACCTTC.

The chain joins TRBV19 to TRBJ2-5; D might be TRBD1 (6 bases). This CDR3 has 15 residues. V dropped 6 bases and J dropped 3 bases, with 17 bases sitting between them. CDR1 and CDR2 from the germline V gene are LNHDA and SQIVND (reference sequence). This chain's CDR3 is CASSRGGWAEETQYF. CDR3 nucleotides: TGTGCCAGTAGCAGGGGTGGCTGGGCTGAAGAGACCCAGTACTTC.

This clone has a single count. J is TRBJ2-1 and V is TRBV18; TRBD2 is a possible D gene (5 bases). Trimming removed 0 bases at V and 4 bases at J, with 10 bases between. Germline-derived CDR1 and CDR2 are KGHSH and LQKENI. This CDR3 is built from 15 residues. CDR3 DNA sequence: TGTGCCAGCTCACCACCTCACGGGGATTACAATGAGCAGTTCTTC. It yields the protein CASSPPHGDYNEQFF.

The rearrangement joins TRBV9 to TRBJ1-1, with a possible D match to TRBD1 (5 bases). The CDR3 is 15 amino acids. Per germline, CDR1 SGDLS and CDR2 YYNGEE. V was cut by 3 bases and J by 2 bases, with 14 bases left in between. CDR3 sequence reads: CASSEDSPGNTEAFF. CDR3 sequence (DNA): TGTGCCAGCAGCGAAGACAGTCCCGGTAACACTGAAGCTTTCTTT.

This rearrangement joins TRBV2 to TRBJ2-7; 10 bases agree with TRBD2. There are 15 residues in the CDR3. The V and J ends lost 3 bases and 3 bases, in that order; junction bases with no gene match: 5. Germline V lookup: CDR1 SNHLY, CDR2 FYNNEI. This chain's CDR3 is CASSEEGLADYEQYF. The CDR3 DNA follows: TGTGCCAGCAGTGAGGAAGGACTAGCGGACTACGAGCAGTACTTC.

V and J are TRBV7-9 and TRBJ2-2; 8 positions match TRBD2. The CDR3 contains 16 residues. With 5 bases clipped from V and 5 bases from J, the junction kept 10 bases outside the gene matches. Per germline, CDR1 SEHNR and CDR2 FQNEAQ (reference sequence). Here the CDR3 reads CASSGTAGVGTGELFF. The CDR3 bases are TGTGCCAGCAGCGGAACAGCGGGAGTAGGAACCGGGGAGCTGTTTTTT.

The genes are TRBV4-1 and TRBJ2-7, with D possibly being TRBD1 (5 bases). The CDR3 loop spans 12 amino acids. Trimming pared 2 bases from V and 7 bases from J, leaving 9 bases between. Germline assignment: CDR1 MGHRA and CDR2 YSYEKL. Written as DNA, the CDR3 is TGCGCCAGCAGCCAACCCTCAGGGGAGCAGTACTTC. Amino acid sequence: CASSQPSGEQYF.

The chain recombines TRBV5-1 with TRBJ2-3; tentative D call: TRBD2 (6 bases). Trimming took off 0 bases at V and 5 bases at J, with 10 bases between the two ends. In germline, CDR1 is SGHRS, CDR2 YFSETQ. The CDR3 loop spans 14 amino acids. CDR3 amino acids: CASSLAGGGDTQYF. The CDR3 DNA reads as TGCGCCAGCAGCTTGGCCGGGGGTGGAGATACGCAGTATTTT. Full variable domain (missing parts from reference TRBV5-1 and TRBJ2-3): KAGVTQTPRYLIKTRGQQVTLSCSPISGHRSVSWYQQTPGQGLQFLFEYFSETQRNKGNFPGRFSGRQFSNSRSEMNVSTLELGDSALYLCASSLAGGGDTQYFGPGTRLTVL.